The T cell receptor beta chain described here comes from a study of T cells after yellow fever vaccination. Comment on this clonotype: Its antigen remains unidentified.

The CDR3 is 16 amino acids. Germline V gene sequence: CDR1 SGHVS, CDR2 FQNEAQ. V was pared by 1 base and J by 8 bases, with 8 bases of the junction left unmatched. The study, taken as a whole, reports: Of the clonotypes, a small share occurred in both CD4 and CD8 compartments. The booster saw the reappearance of most primary-vaccination clones (approximately 96% CD4, roughly 87% CD8).

In making TCR cDNA, 5'RACE template switching added a universal primer site and UMIs to it. TCRdb called the 5' RACE reads again in MiXCR, with one record for every CDR3 protein. The sample has about 630,000 distinct CDR3 sequences, roughly 12% seen once. The chain links TRBV7-8 to TRBJ2-1; 10 bases agree with TRBD2. This material consisted of PBMCs, taken on the day of the yellow fever booster vaccination. The clonotype was recovered from a man between 25 and 39 years old who received the YFV17D yellow fever vaccine. CDR3 sequence reads: CASSLGAGGPSHEQFF. For the CDR3, the DNA is TGTGCCAGCAGCTTAGGAGCGGGAGGGCCCTCGCATGAGCAGTTCTTC. Full variable domain (rest looked up from reference TRBV7-8 and TRBJ2-1): GAGVSQSPRYKVAKRGQDVALRCDPISGHVSLFWYQQALGQGPEFLTYFQNEAQLDKSGLPSDRFFAERPEGSVSTLKIQRTQQEDSAVYLCASSLGAGGPSHEQFFGPGTRLTVL.